The clone carrying this TCR beta chain was seen a single time. This entry comes from a study of blood T cell repertoires in COVID-19. About the study: PBMCs, B-cell-depleted T cells, or T cells were the source of the cDNA or gDNA that made up the material.

The method was immunoSEQ multiplex PCR; TCRdb's version includes in-frame clones alone and lacks a portion of them. The repertoire includes some 150,000 clones, approximately 80% of them detected once, and around 3.1% sits in the top ten. Per germline, CDR1 MNHEY and CDR2 SVGAGI. The V and J ends lost 2 bases and 8 bases respectively, with 15 bases between them. This CDR3 is 14 amino acids long. V gene TRBV6-5 combines with J gene TRBJ1-2, with D uncertain. The TCR was taken from a woman older than 75 with acute or convalescent COVID-19. The sample was peripheral blood. The CDR3 is CASSYEKATRGYTF. DNA of the CDR3: TGTGCCAGCAGTTACGAGAAAGCCACCCGGGGCTACACCTTC.